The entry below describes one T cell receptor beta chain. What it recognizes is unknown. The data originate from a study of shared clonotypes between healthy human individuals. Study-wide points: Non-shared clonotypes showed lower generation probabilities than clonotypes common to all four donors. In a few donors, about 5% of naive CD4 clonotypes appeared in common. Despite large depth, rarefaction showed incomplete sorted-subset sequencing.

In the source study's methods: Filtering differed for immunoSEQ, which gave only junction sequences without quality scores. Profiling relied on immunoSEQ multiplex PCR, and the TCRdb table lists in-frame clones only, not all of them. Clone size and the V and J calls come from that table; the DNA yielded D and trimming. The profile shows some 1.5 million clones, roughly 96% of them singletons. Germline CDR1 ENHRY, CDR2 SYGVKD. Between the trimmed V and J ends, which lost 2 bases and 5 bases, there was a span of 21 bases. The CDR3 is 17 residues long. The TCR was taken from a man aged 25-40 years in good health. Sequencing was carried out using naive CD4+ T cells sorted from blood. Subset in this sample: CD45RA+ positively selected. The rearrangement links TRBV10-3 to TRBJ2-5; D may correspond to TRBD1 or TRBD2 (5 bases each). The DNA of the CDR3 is TGTGCCATCAGTGAGGGGATGAGGGGCGCTGATGGGGAGACCCAGTACTTC. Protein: CAISEGMRGADGETQYF.